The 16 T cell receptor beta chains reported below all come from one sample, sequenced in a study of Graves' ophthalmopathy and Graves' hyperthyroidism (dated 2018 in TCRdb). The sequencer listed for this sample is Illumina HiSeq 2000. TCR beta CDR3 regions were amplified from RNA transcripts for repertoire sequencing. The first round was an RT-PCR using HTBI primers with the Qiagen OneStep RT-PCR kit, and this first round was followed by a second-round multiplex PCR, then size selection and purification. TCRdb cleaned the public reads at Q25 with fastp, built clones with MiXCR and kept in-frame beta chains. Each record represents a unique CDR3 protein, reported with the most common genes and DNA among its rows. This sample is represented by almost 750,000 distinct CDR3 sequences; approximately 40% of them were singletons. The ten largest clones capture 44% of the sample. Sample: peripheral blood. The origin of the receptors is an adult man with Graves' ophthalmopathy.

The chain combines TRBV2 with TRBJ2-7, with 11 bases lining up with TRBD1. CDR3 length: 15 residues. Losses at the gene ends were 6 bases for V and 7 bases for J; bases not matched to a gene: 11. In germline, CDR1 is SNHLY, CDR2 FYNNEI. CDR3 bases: TGTGCCAGCAGGCTAACCGGGACAGGGGGTTCGGAGCAGTACTTC. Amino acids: CASRLTGTGGSEQYF.

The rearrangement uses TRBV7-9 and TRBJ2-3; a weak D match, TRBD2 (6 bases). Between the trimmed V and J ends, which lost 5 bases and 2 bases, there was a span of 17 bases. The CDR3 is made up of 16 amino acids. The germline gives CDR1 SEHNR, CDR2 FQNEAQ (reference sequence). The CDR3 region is CASSLALAYNTDTQYF. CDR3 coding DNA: TGTGCCAGCAGCCTCGCCCTAGCGTACAACACAGATACGCAGTATTTT. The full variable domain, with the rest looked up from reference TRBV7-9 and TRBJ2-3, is DTGVSQNPRHKITKRGQNVTFRCDPISEHNRLYWYRQTLGQGPEFLTYFQNEAQLEKSRLLSDRFSAERPKGSFSTLEIQRTEQGDSAMYLCASSLALAYNTDTQYFGPGTRLTVL.

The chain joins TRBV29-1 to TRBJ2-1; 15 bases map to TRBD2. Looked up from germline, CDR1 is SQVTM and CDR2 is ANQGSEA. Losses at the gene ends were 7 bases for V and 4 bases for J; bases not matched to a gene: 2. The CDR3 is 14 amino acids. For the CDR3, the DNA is TGCAGCGGTGGACTAGCGGGGGGGTACAATGAGCAGTTCTTC. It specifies CSGGLAGGYNEQFF.

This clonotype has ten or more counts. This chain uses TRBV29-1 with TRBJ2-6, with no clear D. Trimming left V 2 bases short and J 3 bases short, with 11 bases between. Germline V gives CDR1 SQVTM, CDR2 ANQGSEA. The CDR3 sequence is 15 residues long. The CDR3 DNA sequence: TGCAGCGTTGAATTATGGGGTTTTGGGGCCAACGTCCTGACTTTC. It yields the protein CSVELWGFGANVLTF. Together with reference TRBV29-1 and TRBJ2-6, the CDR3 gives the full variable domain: SAVISQKPSRDICQRGTSLTIQCQVDSQVTMMFWYRQQPGQSLTLIATANQGSEATYESGFVIDKFPISRPNLTFSTLTVSNMSPEDSSIYLCSVELWGFGANVLTFGAGSRLTVL.

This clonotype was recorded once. CDR3 nucleotide sequence: TGTGCCAGCAGAATTGGGGTAGGCACTGAAGCTTTCTTT. This encodes CASRIGVGTEAFF. The rearrangement joins TRBV6-5 to TRBJ1-1; no clear D gene. The CDR3 covers 13 residues. Germline V gene data show CDR1 as MNHEY and CDR2 as SVGAGI. Trimming stripped 6 bases from V and 4 bases from J, with 12 bases between.

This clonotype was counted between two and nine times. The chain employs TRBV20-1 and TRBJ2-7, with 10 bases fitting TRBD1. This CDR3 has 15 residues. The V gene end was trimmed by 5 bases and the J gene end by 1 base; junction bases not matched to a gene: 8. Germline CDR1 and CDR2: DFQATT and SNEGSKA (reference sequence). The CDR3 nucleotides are TGCAGTGCTTCCCACCGGGACAGGGGATCCTACGAGCAGTACTTC. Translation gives CSASHRDRGSYEQYF.

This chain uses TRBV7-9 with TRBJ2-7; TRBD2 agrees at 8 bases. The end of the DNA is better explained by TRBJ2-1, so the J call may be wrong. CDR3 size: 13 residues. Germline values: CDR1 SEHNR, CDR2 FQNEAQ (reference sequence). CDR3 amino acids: CASGLAGYNEQFF. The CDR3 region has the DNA TGTGCCAGCGGCCTAGCGGGCTACAATGAGCAGTTCTTC.

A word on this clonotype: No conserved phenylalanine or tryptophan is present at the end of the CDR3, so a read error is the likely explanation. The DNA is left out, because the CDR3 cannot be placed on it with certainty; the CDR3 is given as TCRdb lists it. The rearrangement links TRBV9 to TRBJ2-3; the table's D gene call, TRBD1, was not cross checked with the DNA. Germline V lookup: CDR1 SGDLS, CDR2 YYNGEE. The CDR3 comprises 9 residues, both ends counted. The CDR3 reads CASSVDGQV.

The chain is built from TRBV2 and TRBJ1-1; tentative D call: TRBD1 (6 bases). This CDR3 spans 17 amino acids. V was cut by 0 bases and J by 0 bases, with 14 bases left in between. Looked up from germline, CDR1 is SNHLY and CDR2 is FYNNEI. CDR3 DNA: TGTGCCAGCAGTGAAGCGGGGGCAGCTCCGATGAACACTGAAGCTTTCTTT. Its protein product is CASSEAGAAPMNTEAFF. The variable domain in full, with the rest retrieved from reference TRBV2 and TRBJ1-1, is EPEVTQTPSHQVTQMGQEVILRCVPISNHLYFYWYRQILGQKVEFLVSFYNNEISEKSEIFDDQFSVERPDGSNFTLKIRSTKLEDSAMYFCASSEAGAAPMNTEAFFGQGTRLTVV.

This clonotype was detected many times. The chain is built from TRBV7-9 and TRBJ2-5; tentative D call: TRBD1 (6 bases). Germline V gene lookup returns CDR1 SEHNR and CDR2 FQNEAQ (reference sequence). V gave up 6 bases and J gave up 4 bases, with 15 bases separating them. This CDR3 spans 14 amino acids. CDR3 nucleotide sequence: TGTGCCAGCAGTCTTGGGACATCGCCAGAGACCCAGTACTTC. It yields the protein CASSLGTSPETQYF.

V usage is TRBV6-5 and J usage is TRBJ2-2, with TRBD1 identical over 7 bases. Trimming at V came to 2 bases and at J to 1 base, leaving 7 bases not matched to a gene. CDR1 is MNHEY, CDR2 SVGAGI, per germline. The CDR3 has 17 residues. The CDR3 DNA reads TGTGCCAGCAGTTACCGCCGGGACAGAATGAACACCGGGGAGCTGTTTTTT. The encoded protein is CASSYRRDRMNTGELFF.

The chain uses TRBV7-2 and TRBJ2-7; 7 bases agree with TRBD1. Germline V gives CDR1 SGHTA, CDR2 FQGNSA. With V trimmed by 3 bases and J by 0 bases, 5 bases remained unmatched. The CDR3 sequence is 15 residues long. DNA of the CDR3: TGTGCCAGCAGCTTTGGACAGGTTTCCTCCTACGAGCAGTACGTC. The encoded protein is CASSFGQVSSYEQYV.

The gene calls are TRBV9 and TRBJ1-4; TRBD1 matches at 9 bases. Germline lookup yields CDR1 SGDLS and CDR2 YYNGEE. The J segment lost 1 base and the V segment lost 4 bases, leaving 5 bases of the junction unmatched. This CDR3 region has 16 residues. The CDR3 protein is CASSIGQGRTNEKLFF. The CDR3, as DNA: TGTGCCAGCAGCATCGGACAGGGGAGAACTAATGAAAAACTGTTTTTT.

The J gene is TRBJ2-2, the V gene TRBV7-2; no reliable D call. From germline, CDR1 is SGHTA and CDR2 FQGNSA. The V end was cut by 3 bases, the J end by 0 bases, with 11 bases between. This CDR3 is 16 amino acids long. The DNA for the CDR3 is TGTGCCAGCAGCTTTCAGGACGCCTCGAACACCGGGGAGCTGTTTTTT. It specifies CASSFQDASNTGELFF.

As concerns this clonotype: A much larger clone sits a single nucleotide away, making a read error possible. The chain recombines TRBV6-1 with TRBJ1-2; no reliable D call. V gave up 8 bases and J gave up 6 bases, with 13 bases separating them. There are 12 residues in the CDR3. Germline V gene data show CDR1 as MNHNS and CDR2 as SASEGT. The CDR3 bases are TGTGCCAGCGGACGCCAGAGCCATGGCTACACCTTC. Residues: CASGRQSHGYTF.

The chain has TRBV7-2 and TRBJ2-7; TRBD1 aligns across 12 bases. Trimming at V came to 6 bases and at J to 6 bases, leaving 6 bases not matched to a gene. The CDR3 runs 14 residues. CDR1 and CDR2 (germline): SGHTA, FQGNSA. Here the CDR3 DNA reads TGTGCCAGCAGTTACCGGGACAGGGGGCGCGAGCAGTACTTC. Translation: CASSYRDRGREQYF. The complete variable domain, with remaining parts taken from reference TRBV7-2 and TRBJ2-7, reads GAGVSQSPSNKVTEKGKDVELRCDPISGHTALYWYRQSLGQGLEFLIYFQGNSAPDKSGLPSDRFSAERTGGSVSTLTIQRTQQEDSAVYLCASSYRDRGREQYFGPGTRLTVT.